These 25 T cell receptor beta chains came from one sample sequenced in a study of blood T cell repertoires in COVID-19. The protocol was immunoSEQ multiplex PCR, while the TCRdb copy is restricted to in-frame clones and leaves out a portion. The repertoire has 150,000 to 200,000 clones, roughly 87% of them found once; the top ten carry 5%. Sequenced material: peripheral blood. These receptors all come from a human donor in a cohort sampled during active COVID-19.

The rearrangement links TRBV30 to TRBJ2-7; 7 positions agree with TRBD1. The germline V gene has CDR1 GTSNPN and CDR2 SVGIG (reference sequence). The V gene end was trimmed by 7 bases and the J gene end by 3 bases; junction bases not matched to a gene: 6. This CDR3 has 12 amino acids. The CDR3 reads CALGRGIYEQYF. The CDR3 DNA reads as TGTGCCTTGGGCAGGGGGATCTACGAGCAGTACTTC.

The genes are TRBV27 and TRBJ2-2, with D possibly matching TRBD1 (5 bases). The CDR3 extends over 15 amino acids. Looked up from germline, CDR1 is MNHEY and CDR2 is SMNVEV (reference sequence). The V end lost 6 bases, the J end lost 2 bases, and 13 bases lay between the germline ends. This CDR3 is CASRIRAQNTGELFF. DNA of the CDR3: TGTGCCAGCAGGATCAGGGCCCAAAACACCGGGGAGCTGTTTTTT.

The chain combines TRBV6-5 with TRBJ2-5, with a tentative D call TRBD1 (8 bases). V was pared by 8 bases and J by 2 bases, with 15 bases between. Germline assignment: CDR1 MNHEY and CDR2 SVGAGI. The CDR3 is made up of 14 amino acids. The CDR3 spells CASGNRGGQETQYF. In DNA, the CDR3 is TGTGCCAGCGGAAACAGGGGGGGGCAAGAGACCCAGTACTTC.

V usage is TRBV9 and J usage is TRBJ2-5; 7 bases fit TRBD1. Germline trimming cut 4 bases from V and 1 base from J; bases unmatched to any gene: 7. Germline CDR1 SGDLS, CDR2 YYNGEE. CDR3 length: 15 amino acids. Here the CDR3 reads CASSKTGRGQETQYF. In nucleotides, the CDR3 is TGTGCCAGCAGCAAGACAGGGAGAGGCCAAGAGACCCAGTACTTC.

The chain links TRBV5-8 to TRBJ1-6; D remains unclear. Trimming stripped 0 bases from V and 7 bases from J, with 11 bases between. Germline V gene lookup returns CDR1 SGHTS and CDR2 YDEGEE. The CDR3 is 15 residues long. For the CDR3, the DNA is TGTGCCAGCAGCTTGGCCGGACTGAGGAATTCACCCCTCCACTTT. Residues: CASSLAGLRNSPLHF.

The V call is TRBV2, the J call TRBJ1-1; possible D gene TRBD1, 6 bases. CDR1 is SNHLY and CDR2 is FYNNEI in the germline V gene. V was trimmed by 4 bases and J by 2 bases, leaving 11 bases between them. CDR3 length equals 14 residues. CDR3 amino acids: CASSANRANTEAFF. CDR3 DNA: TGTGCCAGCAGTGCAAACAGGGCCAACACTGAAGCTTTCTTT.

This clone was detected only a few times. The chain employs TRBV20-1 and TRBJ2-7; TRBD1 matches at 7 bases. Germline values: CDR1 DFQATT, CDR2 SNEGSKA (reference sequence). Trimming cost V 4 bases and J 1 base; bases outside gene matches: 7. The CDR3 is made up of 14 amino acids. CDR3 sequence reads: CSANDRATSYEQYF. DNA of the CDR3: TGCAGTGCTAATGACAGGGCGACTTCCTACGAGCAGTACTTC.

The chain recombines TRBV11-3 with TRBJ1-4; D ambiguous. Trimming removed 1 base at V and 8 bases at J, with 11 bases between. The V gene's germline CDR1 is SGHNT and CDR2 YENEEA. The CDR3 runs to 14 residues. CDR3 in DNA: TGTGCCAGCAGCTTAGGCCCGGGTGGAGAAAAACTGTTTTTT. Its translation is CASSLGPGGEKLFF.

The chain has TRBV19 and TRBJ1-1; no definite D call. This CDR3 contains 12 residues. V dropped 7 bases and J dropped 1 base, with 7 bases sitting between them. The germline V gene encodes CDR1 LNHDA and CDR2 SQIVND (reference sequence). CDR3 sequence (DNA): TGTGCCAGTAATAAGAGGAACACTGAAGCTTTCTTT. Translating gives CASNKRNTEAFF.

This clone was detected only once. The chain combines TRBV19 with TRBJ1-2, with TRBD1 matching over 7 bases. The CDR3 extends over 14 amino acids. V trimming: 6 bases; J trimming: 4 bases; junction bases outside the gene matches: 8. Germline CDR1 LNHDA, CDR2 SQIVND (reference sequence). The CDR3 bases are TGTGCCAGTAGCCGCACCGGGACAGTCTATGGCTACACCTTC. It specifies CASSRTGTVYGYTF.

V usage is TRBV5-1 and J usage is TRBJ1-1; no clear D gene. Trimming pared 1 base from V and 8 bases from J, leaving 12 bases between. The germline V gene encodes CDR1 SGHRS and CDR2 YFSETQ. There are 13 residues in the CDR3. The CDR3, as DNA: TGCGCCAGCAGCTTGACGGATTCGGGGGAAGCTTTCTTT. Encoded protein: CASSLTDSGEAFF.

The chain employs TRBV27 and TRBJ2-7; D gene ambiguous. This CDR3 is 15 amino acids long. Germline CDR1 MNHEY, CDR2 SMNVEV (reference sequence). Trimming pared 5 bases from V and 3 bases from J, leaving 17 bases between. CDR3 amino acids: CASSLRLLKNYEQYF. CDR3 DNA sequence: TGTGCCAGCAGTCTTCGACTCCTTAAAAACTACGAGCAGTACTTC.

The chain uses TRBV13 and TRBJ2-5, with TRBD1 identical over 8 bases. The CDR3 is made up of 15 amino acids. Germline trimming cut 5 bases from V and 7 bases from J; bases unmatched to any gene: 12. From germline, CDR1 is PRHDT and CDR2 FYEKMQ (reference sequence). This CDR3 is CASSGQTGGGGTQYF. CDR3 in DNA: TGTGCCAGCAGCGGACAAACAGGGGGAGGAGGGACCCAGTACTTC.

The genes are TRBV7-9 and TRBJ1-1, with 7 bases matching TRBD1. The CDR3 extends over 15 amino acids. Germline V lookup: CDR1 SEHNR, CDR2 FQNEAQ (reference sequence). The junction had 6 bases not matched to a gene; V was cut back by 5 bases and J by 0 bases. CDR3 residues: CASSPRQGVNTEAFF. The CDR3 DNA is TGTGCCAGCAGCCCAAGACAGGGTGTGAACACTGAAGCTTTCTTT. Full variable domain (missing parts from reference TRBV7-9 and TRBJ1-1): DTGVSQNPRHKITKRGQNVTFRCDPISEHNRLYWYRQTLGQGPEFLTYFQNEAQLEKSRLLSDRFSAERPKGSFSTLEIQRTEQGDSAMYLCASSPRQGVNTEAFFGQGTRLTVV.

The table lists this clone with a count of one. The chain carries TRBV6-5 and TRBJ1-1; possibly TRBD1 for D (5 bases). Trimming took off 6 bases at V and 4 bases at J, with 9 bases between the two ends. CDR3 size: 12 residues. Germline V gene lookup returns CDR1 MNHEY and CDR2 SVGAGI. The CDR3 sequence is CASRNGGTEAFF. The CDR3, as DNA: TGTGCCAGCAGAAACGGGGGCACTGAAGCTTTCTTT.

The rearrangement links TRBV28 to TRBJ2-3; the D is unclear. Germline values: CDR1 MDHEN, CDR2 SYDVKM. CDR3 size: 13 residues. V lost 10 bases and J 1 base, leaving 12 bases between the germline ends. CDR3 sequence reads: CATARLGTDTQYF. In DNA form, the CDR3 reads TGTGCCACCGCTAGACTCGGCACAGATACGCAGTATTTT.

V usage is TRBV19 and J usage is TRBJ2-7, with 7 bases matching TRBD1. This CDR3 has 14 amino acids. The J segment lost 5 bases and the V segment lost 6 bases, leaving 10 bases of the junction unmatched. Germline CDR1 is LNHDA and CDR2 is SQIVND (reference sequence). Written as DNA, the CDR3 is TGTGCCAGTAGCAAAGTGCCAGGGGGTAACGAGCAGTACTTC. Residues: CASSKVPGGNEQYF.

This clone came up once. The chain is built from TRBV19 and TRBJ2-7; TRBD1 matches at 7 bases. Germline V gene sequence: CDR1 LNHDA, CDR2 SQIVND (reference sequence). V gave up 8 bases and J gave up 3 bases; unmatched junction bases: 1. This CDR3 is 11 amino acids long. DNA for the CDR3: TGTGCCAGTCGACAGGGCTACGAGCAGTACTTC. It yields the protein CASRQGYEQYF.

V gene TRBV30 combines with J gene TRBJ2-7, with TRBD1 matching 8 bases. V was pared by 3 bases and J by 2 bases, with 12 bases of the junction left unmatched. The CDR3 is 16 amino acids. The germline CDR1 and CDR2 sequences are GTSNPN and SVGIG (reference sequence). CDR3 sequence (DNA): TGTGCCTGGAGCCCCAGGGGGCTAACAGCAACCTACGAGCAGTACTTC. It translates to CAWSPRGLTATYEQYF. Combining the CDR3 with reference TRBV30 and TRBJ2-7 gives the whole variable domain SQTIHQWPATLVQPVGSPLSLECTVEGTSNPNLYWYRQAAGRGLQLLFYSVGIGQISSEVPQNLSASRPQDRQFILSSKKLLLSDSGFYLCAWSPRGLTATYEQYFGPGTRLTVT.

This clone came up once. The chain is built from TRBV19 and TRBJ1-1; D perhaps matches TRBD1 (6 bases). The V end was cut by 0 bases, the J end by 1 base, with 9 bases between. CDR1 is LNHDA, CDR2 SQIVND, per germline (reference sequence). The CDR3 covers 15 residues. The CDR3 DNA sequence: TGTGCCAGTAGTATAGATGGGGGCGCGAACACTGAAGCTTTCTTT. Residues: CASSIDGGANTEAFF.

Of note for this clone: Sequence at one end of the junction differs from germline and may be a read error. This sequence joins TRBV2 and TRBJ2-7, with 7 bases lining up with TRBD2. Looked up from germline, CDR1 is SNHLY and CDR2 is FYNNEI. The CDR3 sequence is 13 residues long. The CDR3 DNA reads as TGTGCCATCAGTATAGGGGAGGGCTACGAGCAGTACTTC. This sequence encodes CAISIGEGYEQYF.

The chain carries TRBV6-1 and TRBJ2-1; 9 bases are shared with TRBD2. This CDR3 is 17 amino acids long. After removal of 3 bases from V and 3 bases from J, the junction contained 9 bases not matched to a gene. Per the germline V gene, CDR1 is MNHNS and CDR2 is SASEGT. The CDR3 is CASSDGDSGGRYNEQFF. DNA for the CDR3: TGTGCCAGCAGTGATGGGGATAGCGGGGGCCGCTACAATGAGCAGTTCTTC.

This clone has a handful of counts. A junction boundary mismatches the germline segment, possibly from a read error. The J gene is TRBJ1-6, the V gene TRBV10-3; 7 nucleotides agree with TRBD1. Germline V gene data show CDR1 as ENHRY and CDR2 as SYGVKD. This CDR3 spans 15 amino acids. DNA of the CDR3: TGTGCCATCAGTGAGTGGGGACAGCAGAGTTCAGCCCTCCACTTT. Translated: CAISEWGQQSSALHF.

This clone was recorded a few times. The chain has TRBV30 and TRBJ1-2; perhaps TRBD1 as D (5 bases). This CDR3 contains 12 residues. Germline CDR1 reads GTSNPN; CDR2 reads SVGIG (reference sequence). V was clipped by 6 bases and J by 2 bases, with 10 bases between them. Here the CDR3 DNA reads TGTGCCTGTCGACAGATAAACTATGGCTACACCTTC. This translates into CACRQINYGYTF.

CDR3 sequence: CASRTGGGTEAFF. The CDR3 coding sequence is TGTGCCAGCAGGACAGGGGGCGGGACTGAAGCTTTCTTT. The chain couples TRBV11-2 to TRBJ1-1, with TRBD1 matching over 10 bases. The CDR3 has 13 amino acids. Trimming removed 6 bases from V and 5 bases from J; junction bases left unmatched: 3. Looked up from germline, CDR1 is SGHAT and CDR2 is FQNNGV.